The rows below give T cell receptor beta chains drawn from one sample of a study of vaccination and CD4 T cells after COVID-19. TCRdb reprocessed the PCR reads with MiXCR, giving one entry per CDR3 protein. The sample has some 24,000 distinct CDR3 sequences, about 29% seen once. Antigens of these TCRs are unknown. Material: CD4+ T cells from blood, cultured in vitro, obtained about 7 months after SARS-CoV-2 vaccination. These TCRs come from a human donor who had recovered from COVID-19. Both conserved end residues are part of each CDR3. A D gene is named only where the DNA matches it firmly. Not all rows give a size; the values are once, few, many and, for expanded clones, a class.

>TRBD1|TRBV20-1|TRBJ2-3|few
CSARRGQTSTDTQYF
TGCAGTGCTAGAAGGGGACAGACTAGCACAGATACGCAGTATTTT
>NA|TRBV5-4|TRBJ2-6|NA
CASSARVIAGANVLTF
TGTGCCAGCAGCGCGCGCGTCATAGCTGGGGCCAACGTCCTGACTTTC
>NA|TRBV19|TRBJ1-6|few
CASSEERTAPLHF
TGTGCCAGTAGCGAAGAGCGAACCGCACCCCTCCACTTT
>TRBD2|TRBV10-3|TRBJ2-5|NA
CAISEGGSSGSLRETQYF
TGTGCCATCAGTGAGGGTGGGAGTAGCGGGAGTCTAAGAGAGACCCAGTACTTC
>TRBD1|TRBV6-1|TRBJ2-2|NA
CASSERVGTVNTGELFF
TGTGCCAGCAGTGAAAGAGTCGGGACAGTAAACACCGGGGAGCTGTTTTTT
>NA|TRBV7-8|TRBJ2-7|few
CASTHSALSSYEQYF
TGTGCCAGCACTCACAGCGCCCTTAGCTCCTACGAGCAGTACTTC
>NA|TRBV27|TRBJ1-1|NA
CASRRGLNTEAFF
TGTGCCAGCCGCAGAGGGTTGAACACTGAAGCTTTCTTT
>TRBD1|TRBV6-2/TRBV6-3|TRBJ1-2|NA
CASSYTRDRGRVNYGYTF
TGTGCCAGCAGTTACACCCGGGACAGGGGAAGAGTTAACTATGGCTACACCTTC
>NA|TRBV27|TRBJ2-7|few
CASSSRAGISYEQYF
TGTGCCAGCAGTTCCCGGGCAGGTATCTCCTACGAGCAGTACTTC
>NA|TRBV28|TRBJ2-1|NA
CASSLINEQFF
TGTGCCAGCAGTTTAATTAATGAGCAGTTCTTC
>TRBD2|TRBV20-1|TRBJ2-7|few
CSASGGGAYEQYF
TGCAGTGCTAGCGGCGGGGGAGCCTACGAGCAGTACTTC
>TRBD1|TRBV27|TRBJ1-2|NA
CASSPHDRDGYTF
TGTGCCAGCAGTCCCCACGACAGGGATGGCTACACCTTC
>TRBD1|TRBV7-9|TRBJ1-2|NA
CASSLGQEAYGYTF
TGTGCCAGCAGCCTCGGACAGGAGGCCTATGGCTACACCTTC
>TRBD2|TRBV6-5|TRBJ2-1|once
CASSYAATSGRVNEQFF
TGTGCCAGCAGTTACGCCGCGACTAGCGGGAGGGTAAATGAGCAGTTCTTC
>TRBD1|TRBV19|TRBJ1-5|NA
CASSMSTGNNQPQHF
TGTGCCAGTAGTATGTCGACAGGGAATAATCAGCCCCAGCATTTT
>NA|TRBV5-1|TRBJ2-5|NA
CASSLQGERETQYF
TGCGCCAGCAGCTTGCAGGGCGAGAGGGAGACCCAGTACTTC
>NA|TRBV6-5|TRBJ2-1|NA
CASSYGNEQFF
TGTGCCAGCAGTTACGGGAATGAGCAGTTCTTC
>TRBD2|TRBV20-1|TRBJ2-3|NA
CSALAGLSADTQYF
TGCAGTGCCCTAGCGGGTCTGTCTGCAGATACGCAGTATTTT
>TRBD1|TRBV7-9|TRBJ2-2|NA
CASSLEGTGYTGELFF
TGTGCCAGCAGCTTAGAAGGGACAGGCTACACCGGGGAGCTGTTTTTT
>TRBD2|TRBV7-3|TRBJ2-3|NA
CASSSGTSGRWTDTQYF
TGTGCCAGCAGCTCTGGGACTAGCGGGAGGTGGACAGATACGCAGTATTTT
>NA|TRBV7-9|TRBJ1-1|few
CASSVGGWSTEAFF
TGTGCCAGCAGCGTTGGGGGCTGGAGCACTGAAGCTTTCTTT
>NA|TRBV28|TRBJ2-7|few
CASRWTGPYEQYF
TGTGCCAGCAGATGGACGGGACCCTACGAGCAGTACTTC
>TRBD1|TRBV20-1|TRBJ1-5|NA
CSAVTGSNQPQHF
TGCAGTGCAGTGACAGGGAGCAATCAGCCCCAGCATTTT
>NA|TRBV20-1|TRBJ2-7|few
CSASPDSYEQYF
TGCAGTGCTAGCCCGGATTCCTACGAGCAGTACTTC
>TRBD1|TRBV7-2|TRBJ2-5|medium-sized
CASSYRDRVGETQYF
TGTGCCAGCAGCTACAGGGACAGGGTAGGGGAGACCCAGTACTTC
>NA|TRBV29-1|TRBJ2-5|NA
CSVDIDFQETQYF
TGCAGCGTTGATATTGACTTCCAAGAGACCCAGTACTTC
>TRBD1|TRBV7-9|TRBJ1-6|NA
CASSSGTGGSNSPLHF
TGTGCCAGCAGCTCCGGGACAGGGGGTTCTAATTCACCCCTCCACTTT
>NA|TRBV4-2|TRBJ2-1|NA
CASSQESNPPDNEQFF
TGTGCCAGCAGCCAAGAGTCCAACCCCCCCGACAATGAGCAGTTCTTC
>NA|TRBV4-1|TRBJ2-7|few
CASSAGHRAYEQYF
TGCGCCAGCAGCGCGGGACACCGGGCCTACGAGCAGTACTTC
>NA|TRBV6-5|TRBJ2-5|medium-sized
CASSYRGGQETQYF
TGTGCCAGCAGTTATAGGGGGGGTCAAGAGACCCAGTACTTC
>NA|TRBV7-3|TRBJ2-1|NA
CASAGFPDYNEQFF
TGTGCCAGCGCCGGGTTCCCGGACTACAATGAGCAGTTCTTC
>TRBD2|TRBV29-1|TRBJ2-2|NA
CSVASGNTGELFF
TGCAGCGTTGCTAGCGGGAACACCGGGGAGCTGTTTTTT
>NA|TRBV27|TRBJ2-3|NA
CASSFQGSTDTQYF
TGTGCCAGCAGTTTTCAAGGATCCACAGATACGCAGTATTTT
>NA|TRBV19|TRBJ2-5|NA
CASSISGTETQYF
TGTGCCAGTAGTATATCTGGGACAGAGACCCAGTACTTC
>TRBD2|TRBV7-9|TRBJ2-5|NA
CASSLGLAGGGETQYF
TGTGCCAGCAGCTTAGGACTAGCGGGAGGAGGGGAGACCCAGTACTTC
>TRBD1|TRBV7-9|TRBJ2-5|medium-sized
CASSFRTGRETQYF
TGTGCCAGCAGCTTCCGGACAGGGCGAGAGACCCAGTACTTC
>TRBD1|TRBV6-5|TRBJ2-7|medium-sized
CASSYLESPDRDEQYF
TGTGCCAGCAGTTACCTTGAATCCCCAGACAGGGACGAGCAGTACTTC
>TRBD1|TRBV6-1|TRBJ1-5|few
CASSLGTGQGQPQHF
TGTGCCAGCAGTCTCGGGACAGGCCAAGGTCAGCCCCAGCATTTT
>NA|TRBV20-1|TRBJ2-5|large
CSAHGPWTEQETQYF
TGCAGTGCTCACGGGCCCTGGACGGAACAAGAGACCCAGTACTTC
>NA|TRBV29-1|TRBJ2-3|NA
CSVGQRTDTQYF
TGCAGCGTCGGACAACGCACAGATACGCAGTATTTT
>TRBD1|TRBV4-1|TRBJ1-1|NA
CASSQQGAARTEAFF
TGCGCCAGCAGCCAACAGGGGGCGGCGCGGACTGAAGCTTTCTTT
>NA|TRBV7-2|TRBJ2-3|NA
CASSLAGQVTDTQYF
TGTGCCAGCAGCTTAGCAGGCCAGGTGACAGATACGCAGTATTTT
>NA|TRBV20-1|TRBJ2-6|few
CSARTDSSGANVLTF
TGCAGTGCTAGAACTGACAGCTCTGGGGCCAACGTCCTGACTTTC
>NA|TRBV20-1|TRBJ2-7|few
CSARDVGGHTAEQYF
TGCAGTGCTAGAGATGTAGGAGGGCATACGGCCGAGCAGTACTTC
>TRBD1|TRBV2|TRBJ1-5|NA
CASRLRTGGNQPQHF
TGTGCCAGCAGACTTAGGACAGGGGGGAATCAGCCCCAGCATTTT
>TRBD2|TRBV7-2|TRBJ2-1|NA
CASSPYGRSGGNEQFF
TGTGCCAGCAGCCCGTACGGGAGGAGTGGGGGGAATGAGCAGTTCTTC
>NA|TRBV7-2|TRBJ2-1|few
CASSLSHGNEQFF
TGTGCCAGCAGCTTATCCCACGGGAATGAGCAGTTCTTC
>TRBD1|TRBV6-4|TRBJ2-1|few
CASSLNRGVNEQFF
TGTGCCAGCAGTTTAAACAGGGGAGTCAATGAGCAGTTCTTC
>NA|TRBV20-1|TRBJ1-2|medium-sized
CSASVANYGYTF
TGCAGTGCTAGTGTGGCTAACTATGGCTACACCTTC
>TRBD1|TRBV20-1|TRBJ2-1|few
CSARDRQGADEQFF
TGCAGTGCTAGAGATAGGCAGGGGGCCGATGAGCAGTTCTTC
>NA|TRBV7-2|TRBJ2-7|NA
CASSLLGYEQYF
TGTGCCAGCAGCTTATTGGGTTACGAGCAGTACTTC
>NA|TRBV28|TRBJ1-4|NA
CASSLFHGLGFF
TGTGCCAGCAGTTTGTTTCATGGGCTCGGGTTTTTT